This TCR beta chain was sequenced in a study of blood T cell repertoires in COVID-19. This clone was detected a few times. The germline gives CDR1 SGHRS, CDR2 YFSETQ. V lost 3 bases to trimming and J lost 0 bases; unmatched junction nucleotides: 1. CDR3 length equals 15 residues. Here immunoSEQ multiplex PCR was the method, and the copy in TCRdb shows in-frame clones only, minus some. Of about 170,000 clones detected, roughly 84% appear once; the ten largest clones hold more than 14%. Material for sequencing was peripheral blood. The V gene is TRBV5-1, the J gene TRBJ1-4, with 8 nucleotides matching TRBD1. This clonotype was obtained from a woman in her 70s with COVID-19, enrolled during active disease. In DNA form, the CDR3 reads TGCGCCAGCAGCTCGACAGGGGCAACTAATGAAAAACTGTTTTTT. Translated, it gives CASSSTGATNEKLFF.